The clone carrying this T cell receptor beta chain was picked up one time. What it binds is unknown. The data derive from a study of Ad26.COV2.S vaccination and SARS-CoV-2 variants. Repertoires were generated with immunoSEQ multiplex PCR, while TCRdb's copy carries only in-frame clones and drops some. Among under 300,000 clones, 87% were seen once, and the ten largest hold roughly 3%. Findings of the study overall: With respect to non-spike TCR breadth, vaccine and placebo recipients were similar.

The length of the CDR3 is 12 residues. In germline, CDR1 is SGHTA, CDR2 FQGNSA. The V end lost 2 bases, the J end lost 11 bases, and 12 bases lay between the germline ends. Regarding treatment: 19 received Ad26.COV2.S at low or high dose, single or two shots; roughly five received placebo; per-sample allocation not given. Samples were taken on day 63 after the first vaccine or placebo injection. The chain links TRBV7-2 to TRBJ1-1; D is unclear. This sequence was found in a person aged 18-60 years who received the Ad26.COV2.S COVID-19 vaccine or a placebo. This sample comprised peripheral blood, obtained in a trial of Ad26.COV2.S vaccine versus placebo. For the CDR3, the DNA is TGTGCCAGCAGCTTACCCTTCGGAGGGGCTTTCTTT. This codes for CASSLPFGGAFF.